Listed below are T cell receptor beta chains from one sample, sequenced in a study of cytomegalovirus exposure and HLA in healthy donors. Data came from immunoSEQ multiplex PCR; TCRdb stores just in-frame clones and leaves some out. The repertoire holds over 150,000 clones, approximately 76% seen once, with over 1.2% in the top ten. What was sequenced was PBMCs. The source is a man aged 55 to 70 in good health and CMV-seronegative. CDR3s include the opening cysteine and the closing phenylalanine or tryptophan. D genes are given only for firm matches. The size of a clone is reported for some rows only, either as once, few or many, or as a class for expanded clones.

CDR3aa: CASSDPYPGDRASYF
CDR3nt: TGTGCCAGCAGTGACCCCTATCCCGGCGACAGGGCGTCGTACTTC
j_gene: TRBJ2-7
d_gene: TRBD1
v_gene: TRBV6-4
abundance: few

CDR3aa: CASRDDFRSDTQYF
CDR3nt: TGTGCTAGTCGCGACGATTTTCGGAGTGATACGCAGTATTTT
j_gene: TRBJ2-3
d_gene: NA
v_gene: TRBV12-5
abundance: NA

CDR3aa: CASSVRGNTGELFF
CDR3nt: TGTGCCAGTAGTGTCCGGGGGAACACCGGGGAGCTGTTTTTT
j_gene: TRBJ2-2
d_gene: NA
v_gene: TRBV19
abundance: NA

CDR3aa: CASSLSVAGVDEQYF
CDR3nt: TGTGCCAGCAGCTTATCCGTAGCGGGAGTGGACGAGCAGTACTTC
j_gene: TRBJ2-7
d_gene: TRBD2
v_gene: TRBV7-8
abundance: NA

CDR3aa: CASSARGHEQFF
CDR3nt: TGTGCCAGCAGTGCCAGGGGTCATGAGCAGTTCTTC
j_gene: TRBJ2-1
d_gene: NA
v_gene: TRBV6-5
abundance: few

CDR3aa: CAISDGVQETQYF
CDR3nt: TGTGCCATCAGTGACGGGGTCCAAGAGACCCAGTACTTC
j_gene: TRBJ2-5
d_gene: NA
v_gene: TRBV10-3
abundance: NA

CDR3aa: CASHSNGRGTALNEKLFF
CDR3nt: TGTGCCAGCCACTCAAATGGGAGGGGGACCGCACTTAATGAAAAACTGTTTTTT
j_gene: TRBJ1-4
d_gene: NA
v_gene: TRBV28
abundance: few

CDR3aa: CASSSRRLAGANTGELFF
CDR3nt: TGTGCCAGCAGCTCCCGCCGGTTAGCGGGGGCGAACACCGGGGAGCTGTTTTTT
j_gene: TRBJ2-2
d_gene: TRBD2
v_gene: TRBV7-2
abundance: NA

CDR3aa: CASSQDLADLNTGELFF
CDR3nt: TGCGCCAGCAGCCAAGACCTAGCGGATCTGAACACCGGGGAGCTGTTTTTT
j_gene: TRBJ2-2
d_gene: TRBD2
v_gene: TRBV4-3
abundance: NA

CDR3aa: CASRLTGGSDTQYF
CDR3nt: TGTGCCAGCAGATTGACAGGGGGCTCAGATACGCAGTATTTT
j_gene: TRBJ2-3
d_gene: TRBD1
v_gene: TRBV6-1
abundance: NA

CDR3aa: CASSSLETQYF
CDR3nt: TGTGCCAGCAGCTCATTAGAGACCCAGTACTTC
j_gene: TRBJ2-5
d_gene: NA
v_gene: TRBV7-9
abundance: few

CDR3aa: CASSPWGDYFYPAQYF
CDR3nt: TGTGCCAGCAGCCCATGGGGGGACTACTTCTACCCAGCGCAGTATTTT
j_gene: TRBJ2-3
d_gene: TRBD2
v_gene: TRBV11-1
abundance: NA

CDR3aa: CSVGDRVFWDEQFF
CDR3nt: TGCAGCGTAGGGGACAGGGTATTCTGGGATGAGCAGTTCTTC
j_gene: TRBJ2-1
d_gene: TRBD1
v_gene: TRBV29-1
abundance: few

CDR3aa: CAISLYTTGYGYTF
CDR3nt: TGTGCCATCAGTCTTTACACCACAGGTTATGGCTACACCTTC
j_gene: TRBJ1-2
d_gene: NA
v_gene: TRBV10-3
abundance: few

CDR3aa: CASSSLHNIAGGGNEQFF
CDR3nt: TGTGCCAGCAGCTCATTACATAATATAGCGGGGGGAGGCAATGAGCAGTTCTTC
j_gene: TRBJ2-1
d_gene: TRBD2
v_gene: TRBV7-2
abundance: once

CDR3aa: CASSSRTTRFYGYTF
CDR3nt: TGTGCCAGCAGCTCTAGGACTACTCGATTCTATGGCTACACCTTC
j_gene: TRBJ1-2
d_gene: NA
v_gene: TRBV5-4
abundance: NA

CDR3aa: CASSYSGRSQETQYF
CDR3nt: TGTGCCAGCAGTTACTCGGGGAGATCACAAGAGACCCAGTACTTC
j_gene: TRBJ2-5
d_gene: NA
v_gene: TRBV6-5
abundance: NA

CDR3aa: CASSQDLTGSTYSGGYTF
CDR3nt: TGCGCCAGCAGCCAAGATCTTACAGGGAGTACGTATTCTGGTGGCTACACCTTC
j_gene: TRBJ1-2
d_gene: NA
v_gene: TRBV4-3
abundance: once

CDR3aa: CASSLFIQGGNTIYF
CDR3nt: TGTGCCAGCAGTTTATTCATACAGGGGGGAAACACCATATATTTT
j_gene: TRBJ1-3
d_gene: TRBD1
v_gene: TRBV28
abundance: NA

CDR3aa: CATSRGTSGEGYEQYF
CDR3nt: TGTGCCACCAGCAGGGGGACTAGCGGGGAGGGGTACGAGCAGTACTTC
j_gene: TRBJ2-7
d_gene: TRBD2
v_gene: TRBV15
abundance: NA

CDR3aa: CASSPRQKETQYF
CDR3nt: TGTGCCAGCTCACCTCGACAGAAAGAGACCCAGTACTTC
j_gene: TRBJ2-5
d_gene: NA
v_gene: TRBV18
abundance: NA

CDR3aa: CASSLTVGGGAQYF
CDR3nt: TGCGCCAGCAGCTTGACAGTGGGCGGGGGGGCCCAGTACTTC
j_gene: TRBJ2-5
d_gene: TRBD2
v_gene: TRBV5-1
abundance: NA

CDR3aa: CASSATAGNTIYF
CDR3nt: TGTGCCAGCTCAGCGACTGCTGGAAACACCATATATTTT
j_gene: TRBJ1-3
d_gene: NA
v_gene: TRBV28
abundance: NA

CDR3aa: CASSLTRGQPQHF
CDR3nt: TGTGCCAGCAGCTTAACGAGGGGGCAGCCCCAGCATTTT
j_gene: TRBJ1-5
d_gene: NA
v_gene: TRBV11-2
abundance: NA

CDR3aa: CASSLETGEKLFF
CDR3nt: TGTGCCAGCAGTTTAGAGACGGGAGAAAAACTGTTTTTT
j_gene: TRBJ1-4
d_gene: NA
v_gene: TRBV6-4
abundance: NA

CDR3aa: CASLAGVSYNEQFF
CDR3nt: TGTGCCTCCTTAGCGGGAGTTTCCTACAATGAGCAGTTCTTC
j_gene: TRBJ2-1
d_gene: TRBD2
v_gene: TRBV30
abundance: NA

CDR3aa: CASRLAEGADTQYF
CDR3nt: TGTGCCAGCAGGCTAGCGGAGGGGGCAGATACGCAGTATTTT
j_gene: TRBJ2-3
d_gene: NA
v_gene: TRBV5-5
abundance: NA

CDR3aa: CASSYSRDRGYNEQFF
CDR3nt: TGTGCCAGCAGTTACTCGAGGGACAGGGGATACAATGAGCAGTTCTTC
j_gene: TRBJ2-1
d_gene: TRBD1
v_gene: TRBV6-5
abundance: few

CDR3aa: CAWSLEVSYGYTF
CDR3nt: TGTGCCTGGAGTTTGGAGGTTTCCTATGGCTACACCTTC
j_gene: TRBJ1-2
d_gene: NA
v_gene: TRBV30
abundance: few

CDR3aa: CASSRVGGRAGSYNEQFF
CDR3nt: TGTGCCAGCAGCCGAGTTGGCGGGAGGGCCGGGTCCTACAATGAGCAGTTCTTC
j_gene: TRBJ2-1
d_gene: TRBD2
v_gene: TRBV9
abundance: NA

CDR3aa: CASTPNAQNTEAFF
CDR3nt: TGTGCCAGCACTCCGAATGCACAGAACACTGAAGCTTTCTTT
j_gene: TRBJ1-1
d_gene: NA
v_gene: TRBV2
abundance: once

CDR3aa: CASSSDAGASTDTQYF
CDR3nt: TGCGCCAGCAGCTCGGACGCGGGAGCTAGCACAGATACGCAGTATTTT
j_gene: TRBJ2-3
d_gene: TRBD2
v_gene: TRBV5-1
abundance: NA

CDR3aa: CSVHRGRAFF
CDR3nt: TGCAGCGTCCACAGGGGGAGGGCTTTCTTT
j_gene: TRBJ1-1
d_gene: TRBD1
v_gene: TRBV29-1
abundance: NA

CDR3aa: CASSLGQAYEKLFF
CDR3nt: TGCGCCAGCAGCCTAGGACAGGCCTATGAAAAACTGTTTTTT
j_gene: TRBJ1-4
d_gene: TRBD1
v_gene: TRBV4-1
abundance: few

CDR3aa: CASSLWGGSVGETQYF
CDR3nt: TGTGCCAGCAGCTTATGGGGGGGCAGTGTGGGAGAGACCCAGTACTTC
j_gene: TRBJ2-5
d_gene: NA
v_gene: TRBV11-2
abundance: NA

CDR3aa: CASSQDFTSGGADTQYF
CDR3nt: TGCGCCAGCAGCCAAGATTTCACTAGCGGGGGGGCAGATACGCAGTATTTT
j_gene: TRBJ2-3
d_gene: TRBD2
v_gene: TRBV4-3
abundance: NA

CDR3aa: CASTLPESGYGETQYF
CDR3nt: TGTGCCAGCACCCTACCAGAATCAGGGTATGGAGAGACCCAGTACTTC
j_gene: TRBJ2-5
d_gene: NA
v_gene: TRBV21-1
abundance: NA

CDR3aa: CASSFSTGYSGNTIYF
CDR3nt: TGCGCCAGCAGCTTCTCGACGGGATACTCTGGAAACACCATATATTTT
j_gene: TRBJ1-3
d_gene: NA
v_gene: TRBV5-1
abundance: NA

CDR3aa: CASSLTGTPYGYTF
CDR3nt: TGTGCCAGCAGCTTGACAGGAACCCCTTATGGCTACACCTTC
j_gene: TRBJ1-2
d_gene: NA
v_gene: TRBV5-4
abundance: NA

CDR3aa: CASSTTGGTGELFF
CDR3nt: TGTGCCAGTAGTACGACAGGGGGCACCGGGGAGCTGTTTTTT
j_gene: TRBJ2-2
d_gene: TRBD1
v_gene: TRBV19
abundance: NA

CDR3aa: CASSYRQNTEAFF
CDR3nt: TGTGCCAGCAGCTATAGACAGAACACTGAAGCTTTCTTT
j_gene: TRBJ1-1
d_gene: NA
v_gene: TRBV7-2
abundance: few

CDR3aa: CASSSSGTRSSYEQYF
CDR3nt: TGTGCCAGCAGTTCTTCCGGGACACGGAGCTCCTACGAGCAGTACTTC
j_gene: TRBJ2-7
d_gene: NA
v_gene: TRBV27
abundance: NA

CDR3aa: CASSKGQGNTGELFF
CDR3nt: TGTGCCAGCAGCAAGGGACAGGGGAACACCGGGGAGCTGTTTTTT
j_gene: TRBJ2-2
d_gene: TRBD1
v_gene: TRBV7-7
abundance: NA

CDR3aa: CSVPRGREDGERTQYF
CDR3nt: TGCAGCGTTCCGAGGGGGCGGGAGGACGGAGAGCGCACCCAGTACTTC
j_gene: TRBJ2-5
d_gene: NA
v_gene: TRBV29-1
abundance: NA

CDR3aa: CASSTSAGGTYEQYF
CDR3nt: NA
j_gene: TRBJ2-7
d_gene: NA
v_gene: TRBV19
abundance: NA